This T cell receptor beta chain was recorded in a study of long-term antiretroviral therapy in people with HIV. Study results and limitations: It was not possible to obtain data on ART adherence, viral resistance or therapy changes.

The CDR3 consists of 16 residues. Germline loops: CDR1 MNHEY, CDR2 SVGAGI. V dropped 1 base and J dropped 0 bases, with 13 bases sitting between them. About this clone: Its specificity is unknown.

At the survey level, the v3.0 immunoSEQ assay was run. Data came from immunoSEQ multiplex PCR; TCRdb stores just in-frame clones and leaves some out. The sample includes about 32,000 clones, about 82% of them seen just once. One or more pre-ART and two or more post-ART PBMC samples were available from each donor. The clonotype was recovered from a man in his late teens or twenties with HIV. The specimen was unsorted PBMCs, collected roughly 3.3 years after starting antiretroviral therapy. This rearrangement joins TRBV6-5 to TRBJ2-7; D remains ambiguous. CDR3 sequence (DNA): TGTGCCAGCAGTTACTTTCCCTTAGGTGGCTCCTACGAGCAGTACTTC. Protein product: CASSYFPLGGSYEQYF.